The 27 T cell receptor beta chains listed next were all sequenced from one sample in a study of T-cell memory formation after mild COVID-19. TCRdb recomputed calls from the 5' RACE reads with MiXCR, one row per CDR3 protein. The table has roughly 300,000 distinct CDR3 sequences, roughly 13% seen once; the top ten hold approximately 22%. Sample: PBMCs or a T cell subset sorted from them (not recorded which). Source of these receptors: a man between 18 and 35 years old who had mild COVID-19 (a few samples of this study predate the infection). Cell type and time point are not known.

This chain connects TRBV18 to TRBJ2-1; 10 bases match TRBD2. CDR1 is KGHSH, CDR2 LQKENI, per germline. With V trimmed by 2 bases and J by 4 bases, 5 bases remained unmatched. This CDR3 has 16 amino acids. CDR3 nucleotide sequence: TGTGCCAGCTCACCAACAGCTAGCGGGGGTTACAATGAGCAGTTCTTC. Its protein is CASSPTASGGYNEQFF.

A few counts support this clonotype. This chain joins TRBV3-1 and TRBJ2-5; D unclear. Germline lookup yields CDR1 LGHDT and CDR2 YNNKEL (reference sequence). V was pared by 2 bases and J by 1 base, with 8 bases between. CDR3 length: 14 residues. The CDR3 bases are TGTGCCAGCAGCCAATACGGGTCCCAAGAGACCCAGTACTTC. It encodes CASSQYGSQETQYF.

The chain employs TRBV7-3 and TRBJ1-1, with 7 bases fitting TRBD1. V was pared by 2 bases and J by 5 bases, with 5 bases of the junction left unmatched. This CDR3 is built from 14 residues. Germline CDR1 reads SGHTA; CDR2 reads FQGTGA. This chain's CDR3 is CASSLGATGTEAFF. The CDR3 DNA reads TGTGCCAGCAGCTTAGGGGCGACAGGGACTGAAGCTTTCTTT.

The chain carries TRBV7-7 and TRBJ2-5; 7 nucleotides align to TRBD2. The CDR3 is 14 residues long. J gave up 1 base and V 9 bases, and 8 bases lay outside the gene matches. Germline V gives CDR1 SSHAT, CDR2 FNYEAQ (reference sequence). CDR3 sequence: CASSGGGGQETQYF. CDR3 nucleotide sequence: TGTGCCAGTTCGGGAGGCGGGGGCCAAGAGACCCAGTACTTC.

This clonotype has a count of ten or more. CDR3 nucleotide sequence: TGTGCCAGCAGTGAAGCGCTTTCTTGGAGGGAGTGGGGCTACACCTTC. Protein: CASSEALSWREWGYTF. The rearrangement links TRBV2 to TRBJ1-2; D is ambiguous. Germline CDR1 is SNHLY and CDR2 is FYNNEI. This CDR3 comprises 16 residues. Deletions cut 0 bases from V and 8 bases from J, with 19 bases between.

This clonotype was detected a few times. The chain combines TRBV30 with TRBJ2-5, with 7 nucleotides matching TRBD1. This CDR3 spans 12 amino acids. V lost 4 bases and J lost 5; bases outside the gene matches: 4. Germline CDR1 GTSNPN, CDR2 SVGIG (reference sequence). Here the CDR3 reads CAWINRGETQYF. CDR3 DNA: TGTGCCTGGATCAACAGGGGTGAGACCCAGTACTTC. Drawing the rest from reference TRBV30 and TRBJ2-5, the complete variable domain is SQTIHQWPATLVQPVGSPLSLECTVEGTSNPNLYWYRQAAGRGLQLLFYSVGIGQISSEVPQNLSASRPQDRQFILSSKKLLLSDSGFYLCAWINRGETQYFGPGTRLLVL.

Here the CDR3 DNA reads TGTGCCAGCAGTATGACAGCGGGGGTGGCAGATACGCAGTATTTT. Translated: CASSMTAGVADTQYF. The chain couples TRBV27 to TRBJ2-3; 8 bases map to TRBD2. The CDR3 totals 15 residues. The J segment lost 4 bases and the V segment lost 5 bases, leaving 8 bases of the junction unmatched. Germline values: CDR1 MNHEY, CDR2 SMNVEV (reference sequence).

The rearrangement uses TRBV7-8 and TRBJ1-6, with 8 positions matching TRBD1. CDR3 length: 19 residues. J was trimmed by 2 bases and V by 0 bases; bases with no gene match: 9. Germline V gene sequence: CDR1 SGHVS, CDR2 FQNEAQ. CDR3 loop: CASSLAIDRGVTYNSPLHF. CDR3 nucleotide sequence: TGTGCCAGCAGCTTAGCCATTGACAGGGGAGTAACCTATAATTCACCCCTCCACTTT.

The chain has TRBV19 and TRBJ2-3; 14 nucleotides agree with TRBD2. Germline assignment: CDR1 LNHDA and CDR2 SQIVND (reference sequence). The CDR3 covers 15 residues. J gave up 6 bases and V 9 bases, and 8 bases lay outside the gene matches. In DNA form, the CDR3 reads TGTGCCAGCCCGGCGGGGACTAGCGGGGGCGATACGCAGTATTTT. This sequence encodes CASPAGTSGGDTQYF. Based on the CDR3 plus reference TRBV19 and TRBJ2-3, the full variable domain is DGGITQSPKYLFRKEGQNVTLSCEQNLNHDAMYWYRQDPGQGLRLIYYSQIVNDFQKGDIAEGYSVSREKKESFPLTVTSAQKNPTAFYLCASPAGTSGGDTQYFGPGTRLTVL.

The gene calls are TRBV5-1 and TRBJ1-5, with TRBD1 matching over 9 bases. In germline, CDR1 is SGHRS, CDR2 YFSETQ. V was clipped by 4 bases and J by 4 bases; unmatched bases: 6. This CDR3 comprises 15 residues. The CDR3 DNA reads TGCGCCAGCAGCCCCGGGACAGGGATTAATCAGCCCCAGCATTTT. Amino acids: CASSPGTGINQPQHF.

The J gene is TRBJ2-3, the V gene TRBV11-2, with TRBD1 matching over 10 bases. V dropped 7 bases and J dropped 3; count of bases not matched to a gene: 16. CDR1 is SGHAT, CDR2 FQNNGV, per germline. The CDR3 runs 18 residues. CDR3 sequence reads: CASTRPQRGQGRTDTQYF. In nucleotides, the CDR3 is TGTGCCAGCACTCGACCCCAAAGGGGACAGGGGCGTACAGATACGCAGTATTTT.

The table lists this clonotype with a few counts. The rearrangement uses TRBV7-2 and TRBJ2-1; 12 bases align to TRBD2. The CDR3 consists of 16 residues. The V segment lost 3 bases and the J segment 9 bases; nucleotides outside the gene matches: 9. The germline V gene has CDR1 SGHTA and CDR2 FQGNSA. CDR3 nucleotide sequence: TGTGCCAGCAGCTTCACTAGCGGGGGGCCGGTGGGTGAGCAGTTCTTC. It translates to CASSFTSGGPVGEQFF.

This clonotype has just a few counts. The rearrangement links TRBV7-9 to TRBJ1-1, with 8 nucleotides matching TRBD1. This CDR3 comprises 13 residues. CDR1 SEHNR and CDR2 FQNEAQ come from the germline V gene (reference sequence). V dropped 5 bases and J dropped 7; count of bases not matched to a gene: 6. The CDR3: CASSEGTGSEAFF. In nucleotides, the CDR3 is TGTGCCAGCAGCGAAGGGACAGGAAGTGAAGCTTTCTTT.

The CDR3 sequence: CASSPRQGLDNEQFF. CDR3 DNA: TGTGCCAGCAGCCCCAGACAGGGGCTCGACAATGAGCAGTTCTTC. The chain has TRBV12-3 or TRBV12-4 and TRBJ2-1; 8 positions match TRBD1. This CDR3 is built from 15 residues. The V and J ends lost 6 bases and 5 bases, in that order; junction bases with no gene match: 9.

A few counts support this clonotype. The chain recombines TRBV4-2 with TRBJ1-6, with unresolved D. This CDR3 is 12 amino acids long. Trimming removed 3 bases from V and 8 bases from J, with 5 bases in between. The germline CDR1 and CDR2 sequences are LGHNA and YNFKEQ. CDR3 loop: CASSQQDSPLHF. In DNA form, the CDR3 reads TGTGCCAGCAGCCAGCAGGATTCACCCCTCCACTTT.

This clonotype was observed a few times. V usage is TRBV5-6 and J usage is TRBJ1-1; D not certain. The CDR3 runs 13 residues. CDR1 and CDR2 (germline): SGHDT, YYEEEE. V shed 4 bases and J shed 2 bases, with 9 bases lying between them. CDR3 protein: CASSPRFNTEAFF. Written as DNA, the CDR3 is TGTGCCAGCAGCCCCCGCTTTAACACTGAAGCTTTCTTT.

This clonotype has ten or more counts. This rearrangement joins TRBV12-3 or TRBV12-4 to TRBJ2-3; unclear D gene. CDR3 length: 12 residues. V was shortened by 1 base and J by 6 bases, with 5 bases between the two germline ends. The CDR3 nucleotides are TGTGCCAGCAGTTTAGGTGGGGATACGCAGTATTTT. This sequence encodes CASSLGGDTQYF.

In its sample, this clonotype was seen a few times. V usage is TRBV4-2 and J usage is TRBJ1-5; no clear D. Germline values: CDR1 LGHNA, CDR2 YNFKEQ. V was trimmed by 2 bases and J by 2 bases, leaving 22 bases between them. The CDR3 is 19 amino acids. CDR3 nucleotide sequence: TGTGCCAGCAGCCAAAGATTGGCTTTGGGGTCTGTCCGCAATCAGCCCCAGCATTTT. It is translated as CASSQRLALGSVRNQPQHF.

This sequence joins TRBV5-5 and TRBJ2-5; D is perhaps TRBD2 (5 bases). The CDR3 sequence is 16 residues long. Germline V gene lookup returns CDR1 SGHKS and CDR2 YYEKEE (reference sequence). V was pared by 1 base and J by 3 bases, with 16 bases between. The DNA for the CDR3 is TGTGCCAGCAGCTTGTACCGGGGAGAGGTTGAAGAGACCCAGTACTTC. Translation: CASSLYRGEVEETQYF.

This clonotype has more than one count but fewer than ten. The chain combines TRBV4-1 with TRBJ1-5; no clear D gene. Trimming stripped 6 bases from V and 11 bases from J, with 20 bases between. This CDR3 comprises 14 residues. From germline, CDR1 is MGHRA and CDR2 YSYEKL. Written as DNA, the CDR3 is TGCGCCAGCAGACCTATAACCGGGGAAGGGACCCAGCATTTT. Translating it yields CASRPITGEGTQHF.

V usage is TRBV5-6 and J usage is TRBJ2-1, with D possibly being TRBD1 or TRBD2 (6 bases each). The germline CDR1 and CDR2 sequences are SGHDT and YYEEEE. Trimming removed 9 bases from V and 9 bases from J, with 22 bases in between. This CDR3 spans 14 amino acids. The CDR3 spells CATGTRGHGSEQFF. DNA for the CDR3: TGTGCCACGGGAACCCGGGGACACGGGAGTGAGCAGTTCTTC.

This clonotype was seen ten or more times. The chain's CDR3 is CASTRAGGGETQYF. The CDR3 DNA reads as TGTGCCAGCACCAGGGCAGGGGGCGGAGAGACCCAGTACTTC. The chain couples TRBV5-5 to TRBJ2-5; TRBD1 matches at 8 bases. The CDR3 totals 14 residues. The germline V gene has CDR1 SGHKS and CDR2 YYEKEE (reference sequence). The ends lost 6 bases at V and 4 bases at J; junction bases unmatched: 8.

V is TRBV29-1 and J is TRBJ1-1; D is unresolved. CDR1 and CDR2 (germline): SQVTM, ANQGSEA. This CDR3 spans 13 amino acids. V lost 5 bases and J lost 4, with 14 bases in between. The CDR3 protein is CSVIDFSGTEAFF. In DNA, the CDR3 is TGCAGCGTTATTGACTTCTCGGGCACTGAAGCTTTCTTT.

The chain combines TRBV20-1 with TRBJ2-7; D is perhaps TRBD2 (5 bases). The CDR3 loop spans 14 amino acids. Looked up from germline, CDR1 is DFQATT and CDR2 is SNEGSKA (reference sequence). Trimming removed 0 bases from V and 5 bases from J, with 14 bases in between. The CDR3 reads CSARDPTGSHEQYF. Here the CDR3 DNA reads TGCAGTGCTAGAGATCCTACGGGGTCCCACGAGCAGTACTTC.

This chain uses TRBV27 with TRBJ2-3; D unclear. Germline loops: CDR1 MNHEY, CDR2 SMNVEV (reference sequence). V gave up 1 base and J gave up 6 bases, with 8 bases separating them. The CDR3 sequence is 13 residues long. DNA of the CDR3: TGTGCCAGCAGTTTATTATGGACGGATACGCAGTATTTT. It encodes CASSLLWTDTQYF.

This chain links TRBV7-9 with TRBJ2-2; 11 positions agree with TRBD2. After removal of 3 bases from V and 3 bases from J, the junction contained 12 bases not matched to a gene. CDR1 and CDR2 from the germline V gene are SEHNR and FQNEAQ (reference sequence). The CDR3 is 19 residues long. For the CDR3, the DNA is TGTGCCAGCAGCTTCTCGCGGTTTTCTAGCGGGGGGTACACCGGGGAGCTGTTTTTT. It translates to CASSFSRFSSGGYTGELFF.

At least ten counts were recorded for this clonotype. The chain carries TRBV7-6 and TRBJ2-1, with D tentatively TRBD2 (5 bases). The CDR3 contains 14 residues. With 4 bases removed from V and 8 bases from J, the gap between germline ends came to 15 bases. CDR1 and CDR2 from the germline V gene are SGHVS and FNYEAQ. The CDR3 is CASSSIRLNHEQFF. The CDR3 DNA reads TGTGCCAGCAGCTCCATAAGACTAAACCATGAGCAGTTCTTC.